This T cell receptor beta chain was recovered during a study of blood T cell repertoires in COVID-19. Study at large: The United States, Italy and Spain provided the acute and convalescent COVID-19 samples. In each case, the material was cDNA or gDNA derived from T cells, B-cell-depleted T cells, or PBMCs.

In the study's own analysis: The assay estimated nucleated cells by amplifying reference gene primers. The data were produced by immunoSEQ multiplex PCR, yet TCRdb's version contains in-frame clones alone and is incomplete. That table supplies the V and J calls and clone size; D and trimming were determined from the DNA. The sample has over 200,000 clones, about 85% seen once. This CDR3 contains 15 residues. Germline CDR1 is SGHRS and CDR2 is YFSETQ. The trim removed 3 bases at V and 4 bases at J, leaving 5 bases unmatched. The clonotype was recovered from a woman younger than 30 who had recovered from COVID-19. The chain carries TRBV5-1 and TRBJ2-3; 10 positions agree with TRBD1. Sequenced input: peripheral blood. In nucleotides, the CDR3 is TGCGCCAGCAGCTCCGCCGGGACAGGGGCAGATACGCAGTATTTT. This translates into CASSSAGTGADTQYF.